Each of the 19 T cell receptor beta chains below was sequenced from the same sample in a study of tumor and adjacent non-tumor tissue in lung cancer. Three rounds of nested PCR, following a modified ARM-PCR protocol, produced the TCRbeta library. TCRdb re-analysed the multiplex PCR reads in MiXCR, keeping a single row per CDR3 protein. The top ten hold roughly 15% of the sample, which has 89,000 or so distinct CDR3 sequences, roughly two thirds seen once. This sample's RNA came from whole unsorted tissue. Sequenced input: lung tumor tissue. The source of these receptors is a man aged 65-85 years with non-small cell lung cancer.

The rearrangement links TRBV11-1 to TRBJ2-1; TRBD1 agrees at 8 bases. Germline CDR1 is SGHAT and CDR2 is FQDESV (reference sequence). The CDR3 runs 14 residues. CDR3 sequence reads: CTSSPLTGVDEQFF. CDR3 sequence (DNA): TGTACTAGCAGCCCCCTGACAGGGGTGGATGAGCAGTTCTTC.

This clonotype was observed once. The chain employs TRBV11-2 and TRBJ1-5; perhaps TRBD1 as D (5 bases). CDR1 SGHAT and CDR2 FQNNGV come from the germline V gene. The CDR3 has 16 residues. V lost 5 bases, J lost 6 bases, and 20 bases lay in between. The CDR3 loop reads CASSPSVTARIQPQHF. The CDR3 region has the DNA TGTGCCAGCAGCCCCTCTGTGACAGCACGCATTCAGCCCCAGCATTTT.

This clonotype was counted ten times or more. J is TRBJ2-7 and V is TRBV12-3 or TRBV12-4; D possibly corresponds to TRBD2 (6 bases). The CDR3 length is 14 residues. V lost 5 bases, J lost 2 bases, and 13 bases lay in between. The CDR3 DNA is TGTGCCAGCAGTCTTAGAGGGGAGGCCTACGAGCAGTACTTC. This gives the protein CASSLRGEAYEQYF.

Ten or more counts support this clonotype. The chain couples TRBV29-1 to TRBJ2-3; TRBD2 matches at 7 bases. Trimming removed 6 bases from V and 8 bases from J; junction bases left unmatched: 11. Germline CDR1 reads SQVTM; CDR2 reads ANQGSEA. The CDR3 consists of 13 residues. The CDR3 protein is CSVEGRDGATQYF. DNA for the CDR3: TGCAGCGTCGAGGGGAGGGATGGGGCTACGCAGTATTTT.

This clonotype was seen more than once but under ten times. It is likely a read error, because the conserved phenylalanine at the end of the CDR3 is missing. V and J are TRBV4-1 and TRBJ1-2; unclear D gene. V lost 3 bases and J lost 8, with 16 bases in between. There are 14 residues in the CDR3. The V gene's germline CDR1 is MGHRA and CDR2 YSYEKL. The CDR3 nucleotides read TGCGCCAGCAGCCACCCCTTGGGATATGGGGGCTACACCCTC. The encoded protein is CASSHPLGYGGYTL.

Ten or more counts support this clonotype. The V and J genes are TRBV6-2 or TRBV6-3 and TRBJ1-5; a weak D match, TRBD1 (5 bases). V lost 2 bases and J lost 6, with 11 bases in between. The CDR3 totals 14 residues. Germline CDR1 reads MNHEY; CDR2 reads SVGEGT. The CDR3 reads CASSYGSGFQPQHF. CDR3 nucleotides: TGTGCCAGCAGTTACGGGTCAGGGTTTCAGCCCCAGCATTTT.

This sequence joins TRBV11-2 and TRBJ2-4; maybe TRBD1 (5 bases). The CDR3 loop spans 15 amino acids. Germline CDR1 and CDR2: SGHAT and FQNNGV. Trimming took 10 bases from V and 1 from J, leaving 17 bases between them. This chain's CDR3 is CANNPEGAAKNIQYF. In DNA form, the CDR3 reads TGTGCCAATAACCCCGAAGGGGCGGCCAAAAACATTCAGTACTTC.

By sample share, this clonotype is medium-sized. The chain couples TRBV11-2 to TRBJ2-5; 8 nucleotides align to TRBD1. From germline, CDR1 is SGHAT and CDR2 FQNNGV. This CDR3 contains 16 residues. With V trimmed by 1 base and J by 4 bases, 8 bases remained unmatched. The CDR3 coding sequence is TGTGCCAGCAGCTTAGTCGACAGGGGATTGGGAGAGACCCAGTACTTC. It encodes CASSLVDRGLGETQYF.

As for this clonotype: A much more abundant neighbour one base away suggests this may be a read error. Likely a read error: the CDR3 ends without its conserved phenylalanine or tryptophan. This rearrangement joins TRBV4-1 to TRBJ2-3; no reliable D call. The CDR3 is 14 residues long. V was trimmed by 1 base and J by 6 bases, leaving 11 bases between them. Germline loops: CDR1 MGHRA, CDR2 YSYEKL. The DNA for the CDR3 is TGCGCCAGCAGCCAAGTCCCCCTGAAGGATACGCAGTATCTT. Translating it yields CASSQVPLKDTQYL.

Comment on this clonotype: The junction departs from the called germline gene at one end, perhaps through a read error. The chain combines TRBV11-1 with TRBJ2-5; D ambiguous. Germline V gene lookup returns CDR1 SGHAT and CDR2 FQDESV (reference sequence). This CDR3 comprises 14 residues. The CDR3, as DNA: TGTGCCAGCACCCCGGGTGATTCACAAGAGACCCTGTACTTC. Amino acids: CASTPGDSQETLYF.

The rearrangement joins TRBV5-4 to TRBJ2-2; D is ambiguous. The CDR3 has 15 residues. Germline V gene data show CDR1 as SGHNT and CDR2 as YYREEE (reference sequence). The V gene lost 3 bases and the J gene lost 0 bases, with 9 bases spanning the gap. The CDR3 DNA reads TGTGCCAGCAGCTCGGCCAGCGCGAACACCGGGGAGCTGTTTTTT. Translating it yields CASSSASANTGELFF.

On this clonotype: A single base separates this from a much larger clone, so it may be a read error. The chain uses TRBV20-1 and TRBJ2-5, with D unclear. The CDR3 is 14 residues long. The ends were cut back, 4 bases at V and 1 base at J, with 13 bases in the middle. Germline V CDR1 and CDR2: DFQATT, SNEGSKA (reference sequence). CDR3: CSATLAEIQETQYF. Written as DNA, the CDR3 is TGCAGTGCTACGTTGGCAGAAATCCAAGAGACCCAGTACTTC.

In this sample, this clonotype turned up a few times. The genes are TRBV5-1 and TRBJ1-1; a weak D match, TRBD1 (5 bases). Trimming took 0 bases from V and 4 from J, leaving 13 bases between them. The CDR3 is 15 amino acids. Germline V lookup: CDR1 SGHRS, CDR2 YFSETQ. CDR3 amino acids: CASSLDMTVITEAFF. The CDR3 DNA follows: TGCGCCAGCAGCTTGGATATGACAGTAATCACTGAAGCTTTCTTT.

This clonotype was detected ten times or more. This sequence joins TRBV29-1 and TRBJ2-1, with TRBD2 identical over 10 bases. J gave up 6 bases and V 8 bases, and 13 bases lay outside the gene matches. Germline loops: CDR1 SQVTM, CDR2 ANQGSEA. The CDR3 contains 15 residues. Written as DNA, the CDR3 is TGCAGCTCCGGTGGGCTAGCGGGGGATATCAATGAGCAGTTCTTC. As protein: CSSGGLAGDINEQFF.

A remark on this clonotype: Being one base from a much bigger clone, this may be a read error. V is TRBV6-2 or TRBV6-3 and J is TRBJ1-5; no definite D call. The CDR3 has 14 residues. Per germline, CDR1 MNHEY and CDR2 SVGEGT. The CDR3 sequence is CASSRAGSSQPQHF. CDR3 bases: TGTGCCAGCAGTAGGGCAGGCAGCAGTCAGCCCCAGCATTTT.

With respect to this clonotype: Given the absence of the conserved phenylalanine or tryptophan at the CDR3 end, a read error is likely. V gene TRBV11-2 combines with J gene TRBJ2-7; D call uncertain. V gave up 2 bases and J gave up 3 bases, with 8 bases separating them. Germline-derived CDR1 and CDR2 are SGHAT and FQNNGV. The CDR3 consists of 13 residues. CDR3 residues: CASSLNRCYEQYL. CDR3 coding DNA: TGTGCCAGCAGCTTAAACAGATGCTACGAGCAGTACTTA.

In this sample, this clonotype turned up many times. The chain is built from TRBV28 and TRBJ1-2; possible D gene TRBD1, 5 bases. Germline V gene data show CDR1 as MDHEN and CDR2 as SYDVKM. Trimming removed 7 bases from V and 3 bases from J, with 15 bases in between. CDR3 length: 14 amino acids. The CDR3 region is CASTSSGYDYGYTF. In DNA form, the CDR3 reads TGTGCCAGCACTTCTTCAGGGTATGACTATGGCTACACCTTC.

This clonotype was observed a handful of times. CDR3 loop: CASSFTGAGDTQYF. The CDR3 coding sequence is TGTGCCAGCAGCTTTACAGGGGCTGGAGATACGCAGTATTTT. The V and J genes are TRBV5-8 and TRBJ2-3; 7 nucleotides align to TRBD1. The J segment lost 5 bases and the V segment lost 2 bases, leaving 5 bases of the junction unmatched. The CDR3 contains 14 residues. The germline V gene encodes CDR1 SGHTS and CDR2 YDEGEE.

About this clonotype itself: A read error may be the cause here, since a much bigger clone is one base away. The chain links TRBV7-8 to TRBJ1-1, with a tentative D call TRBD1 (6 bases). Germline assignment: CDR1 SGHVS and CDR2 FQNEAQ. This CDR3 comprises 15 residues. In DNA form, the CDR3 reads TGTACCAGCAGCCCAACGAGGCAGGGGTACACTGAAGCTTTCTTT. Translating it yields CTSSPTRQGYTEAFF.